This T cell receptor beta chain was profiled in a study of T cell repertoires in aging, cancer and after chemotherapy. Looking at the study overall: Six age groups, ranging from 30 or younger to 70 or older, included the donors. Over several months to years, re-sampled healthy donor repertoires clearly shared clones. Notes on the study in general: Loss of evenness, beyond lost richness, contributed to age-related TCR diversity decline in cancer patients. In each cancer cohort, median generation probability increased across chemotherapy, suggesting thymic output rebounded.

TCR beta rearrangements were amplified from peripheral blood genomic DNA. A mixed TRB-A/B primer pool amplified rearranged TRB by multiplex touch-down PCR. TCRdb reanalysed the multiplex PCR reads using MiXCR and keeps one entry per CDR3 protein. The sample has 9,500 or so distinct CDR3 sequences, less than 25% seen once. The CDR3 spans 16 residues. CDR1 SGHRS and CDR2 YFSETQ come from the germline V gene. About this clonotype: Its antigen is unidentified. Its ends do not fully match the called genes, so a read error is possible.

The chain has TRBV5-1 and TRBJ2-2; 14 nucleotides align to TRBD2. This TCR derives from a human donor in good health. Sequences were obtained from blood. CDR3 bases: TGCGCCAGCAGCCGACTAGCGGGAGGGCCGGACGGGAAGCTGTTTTTT. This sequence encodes CASSRLAGGPDGKLFF. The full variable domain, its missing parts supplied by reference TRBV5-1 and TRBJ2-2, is KAGVTQTPRYLIKTRGQQVTLSCSPISGHRSVSWYQQTPGQGLQFLFEYFSETQRNKGNFPGRFSGRQFSNSRSEMNVSTLELGDSALYLCASSRLAGGPDGKLFFGEGSRLTVL.